Shown below are 21 T cell receptor beta chains from a single sample sequenced in a study of blood T cell repertoires in COVID-19. Using immunoSEQ multiplex PCR, the repertoire was profiled, and TCRdb retains in-frame clones only, with some absent. The sample gives roughly 160,000 clones, more than 65% of which show up once; 9.5% to 11% is in the top ten. Material for sequencing was PBMCs or T cells enriched from blood (not recorded which). These receptors all come from a man aged 50-60 years who had recovered from COVID-19.

The rearrangement uses TRBV29-1 and TRBJ2-3; 11 nucleotides match TRBD2. Per germline, CDR1 SQVTM and CDR2 ANQGSEA. The CDR3 has 14 amino acids. V lost 6 bases to trimming and J lost 6 bases; unmatched junction nucleotides: 8. The chain's CDR3 is CSVSTSGALDTQYF. DNA for the CDR3: TGCAGCGTATCGACTAGCGGGGCTTTGGATACGCAGTATTTT.

The chain recombines TRBV7-6 with TRBJ2-1; 8 nucleotides agree with TRBD2. CDR1 SGHVS and CDR2 FNYEAQ come from the germline V gene. The J segment lost 8 bases and the V segment lost 4 bases, leaving 7 bases of the junction unmatched. The CDR3 consists of 14 residues. The CDR3 reads CASSSGGLADEQFF. The CDR3 region has the DNA TGTGCCAGCAGCTCAGGTGGACTAGCCGATGAGCAGTTCTTC.

This chain connects TRBV5-6 to TRBJ1-1; D perhaps matches TRBD1 (6 bases). The CDR3 covers 14 residues. In germline, CDR1 is SGHDT, CDR2 YYEEEE. V lost 4 bases and J 1 base, leaving 11 bases between the germline ends. The CDR3 here is CASSPGVSNTEAFF. DNA for the CDR3: TGTGCCAGCAGCCCAGGGGTCTCGAACACTGAAGCTTTCTTT.

The chain carries TRBV19 and TRBJ2-7, with 9 bases lining up with TRBD2. The CDR3 loop spans 11 amino acids. Trimming at V came to 5 bases and at J to 10 bases, leaving 3 bases not matched to a gene. Looked up from germline, CDR1 is LNHDA and CDR2 is SQIVND (reference sequence). The CDR3: CASSVAGEQYF. The CDR3 DNA follows: TGTGCCAGTAGTGTAGCGGGGGAACAGTACTTC.

The chain employs TRBV18 and TRBJ1-2; D gene uncertain. V lost 2 bases, J lost 1 base, and 8 bases lay in between. Germline loops: CDR1 KGHSH, CDR2 LQKENI. CDR3 length: 14 amino acids. CDR3 loop: CASSPASVNYGYTF. CDR3 DNA sequence: TGTGCCAGCTCACCAGCCAGCGTTAACTATGGCTACACCTTC.

The chain uses TRBV5-4 and TRBJ1-2; TRBD1 matches at 12 bases. CDR1 and CDR2 (germline): SGHNT, YYREEE (reference sequence). The CDR3 contains 15 residues. The V gene end was trimmed by 4 bases and the J gene end by 7 bases; junction bases not matched to a gene: 8. The CDR3 loop is CASSRPGQGAGGYTF. DNA of the CDR3: TGTGCCAGCAGCCGGCCGGGACAGGGGGCAGGTGGCTACACCTTC.

The chain combines TRBV3-1 (or the pseudogene TRBV3-2) with TRBJ1-1; a weak D match, TRBD1 (5 bases). CDR3 size: 15 residues. The germline gives CDR1 LGHDT, CDR2 YNNKEL (reference sequence). V was cut by 4 bases and J by 1 base, with 13 bases left in between. CDR3 sequence: CASSPRFGGNTEAFF. The CDR3 DNA sequence: TGTGCCAGCAGCCCCCGTTTCGGGGGGAACACTGAAGCTTTCTTT.

The gene calls are TRBV5-1 and TRBJ2-5; D perhaps matches TRBD1 (6 bases). Trimming took off 4 bases at V and 0 bases at J, with 13 bases between the two ends. The CDR3 covers 15 residues. CDR1 is SGHRS and CDR2 is YFSETQ in the germline V gene. The CDR3, as DNA: TGCGCCAGCAGCCAAACAGGGATCGACCAAGAGACCCAGTACTTC. Its translation: CASSQTGIDQETQYF.

This clone has only a few counts. The chain recombines TRBV19 with TRBJ2-5; 13 bases are a match to TRBD2. This CDR3 contains 19 residues. In germline, CDR1 is LNHDA, CDR2 SQIVND (reference sequence). The J segment lost 5 bases and the V segment lost 4 bases, leaving 16 bases of the junction unmatched. The DNA of the CDR3 is TGTGCCAGTAGTACACCAACGGGAGAGACTAGCGGGGGGTTGGAGACCCAGTACTTC. Protein: CASSTPTGETSGGLETQYF.

V usage is TRBV5-1 and J usage is TRBJ2-7; TRBD2 aligns across 10 bases. This CDR3 has 14 amino acids. The germline V gene has CDR1 SGHRS and CDR2 YFSETQ. After removal of 4 bases from V and 5 bases from J, the junction contained 6 bases not matched to a gene. CDR3 sequence: CASSLAGALHEQYF. DNA of the CDR3: TGCGCCAGCAGCCTAGCGGGAGCTCTCCACGAGCAGTACTTC.

This chain connects TRBV12-3 or TRBV12-4 to TRBJ1-3, with 9 bases aligning to TRBD1. The trim removed 6 bases at V and 7 bases at J, leaving 1 base unmatched. The CDR3 length is 12 residues. The CDR3 nucleotides read TGTGCCAGCAGCGACAGGGGGAACACCATATATTTT. It yields the protein CASSDRGNTIYF.

CDR3 nucleotides: TGTGCCAGCAGCCAAGGTCGACAGGAGAGGGGAAAGCAGTATTTT. This translates into CASSQGRQERGKQYF. The chain carries TRBV4-2 and TRBJ2-3; D is perhaps TRBD1 (6 bases). V lost 1 base and J 11 bases, leaving 19 bases between the germline ends. The CDR3 spans 15 residues. The germline CDR1 and CDR2 sequences are LGHNA and YNFKEQ.

V gene TRBV29-1 combines with J gene TRBJ2-3; D possibly corresponds to TRBD2 (6 bases). Trimming shortened V by 8 bases and J by 3 bases, and 18 bases separated the two germline ends. Germline V gene lookup returns CDR1 SQVTM and CDR2 ANQGSEA. The CDR3 totals 14 residues. For the CDR3, the DNA is TGCAGCCACAGATCGGGGGTGGGGACAGATACGCAGTATTTT. Its translation: CSHRSGVGTDTQYF.

V is TRBV5-4 and J is TRBJ2-1; TRBD2 agrees at 12 bases. Germline trimming cut 7 bases from V and 10 bases from J; bases unmatched to any gene: 6. From germline, CDR1 is SGHNT and CDR2 YYREEE (reference sequence). The CDR3 length is 13 residues. The chain's CDR3 is CASSSGGDREQFF. The CDR3 DNA reads TGTGCCAGCTCTAGCGGGGGGGATCGAGAGCAGTTCTTC. Filled out from reference TRBV5-4 and TRBJ2-1, the complete variable domain reads ETGVTQSPTHLIKTRGQQVTLRCSSQSGHNTVSWYQQALGQGPQFIFQYYREEENGRGNFPPRFSGLQFPNYSSELNVNALELDDSALYLCASSSGGDREQFFGPGTRLTVL.

This rearrangement joins TRBV27 to TRBJ1-2, with a weak D call TRBD1 (5 bases). This CDR3 is 14 amino acids long. Looked up from germline, CDR1 is MNHEY and CDR2 is SMNVEV (reference sequence). Deletions cut 2 bases from V and 0 bases from J, with 7 bases between. The CDR3 sequence: CASSLQGSNYGYTF. The CDR3 bases are TGTGCCAGCAGTTTACAGGGTTCTAACTATGGCTACACCTTC.

This chain uses TRBV5-4 with TRBJ2-5; D is possibly TRBD2 (7 bases). Germline V gene data show CDR1 as SGHNT and CDR2 as YYREEE (reference sequence). Trimming removed 6 bases from V and 5 bases from J, with 20 bases in between. The CDR3 covers 15 residues. This chain's CDR3 is CASTIPGGAGETQYF. The CDR3 DNA reads TGTGCCAGCACCATTCCGGGGGGCGCAGGGGAGACCCAGTACTTC. Full variable domain (remainder filled in from reference TRBV5-4 and TRBJ2-5): ETGVTQSPTHLIKTRGQQVTLRCSSQSGHNTVSWYQQALGQGPQFIFQYYREEENGRGNFPPRFSGLQFPNYSSELNVNALELDDSALYLCASTIPGGAGETQYFGPGTRLLVL.

This clone appeared a single time. This rearrangement joins TRBV15 to TRBJ2-5; TRBD1 might be the D (6 bases). Germline CDR1 LNHNV, CDR2 YYDKDF (reference sequence). Trimming removed 3 bases at V and 1 base at J, with 15 bases between. The CDR3 is 16 residues long. CDR3 region: CATSRALATGQETQYF. DNA for the CDR3: TGTGCCACCAGCAGGGCACTCGCGACAGGCCAAGAGACCCAGTACTTC.

The chain is built from TRBV5-6 and TRBJ2-7; TRBD2 aligns across 10 bases. There are 17 residues in the CDR3. Trimming at V came to 1 base and at J to 1 base, leaving 8 bases not matched to a gene. Per the germline V gene, CDR1 is SGHDT and CDR2 is YYEEEE. CDR3 protein: CASSLQTSGFTSYEQYF. Here the CDR3 DNA reads TGTGCCAGCAGCTTGCAGACTAGCGGGTTTACTTCCTACGAGCAGTACTTC. Looking up the rest from reference TRBV5-6 and TRBJ2-7 gives the full variable domain: DAGVTQSPTHLIKTRGQQVTLRCSPKSGHDTVSWYQQALGQGPQFIFQYYEEEERQRGNFPDRFSGHQFPNYSSELNVNALLLGDSALYLCASSLQTSGFTSYEQYFGPGTRLTVT.

This clone appeared a few times. CDR3 nucleotides: TGTGCCAGCGCCCTCATGATGGGAGCAGATACGCAGTATTTT. It is translated as CASALMMGADTQYF. This rearrangement joins TRBV6-4 to TRBJ2-3, with D maybe TRBD2 (5 bases). Germline loops: CDR1 MRHNA, CDR2 SNTAGT. The CDR3 runs 14 residues. With 8 bases removed from V and 4 bases from J, the gap between germline ends came to 16 bases.

This chain uses TRBV4-1 with TRBJ1-5; possibly TRBD1 for D (5 bases). Germline V gene sequence: CDR1 MGHRA, CDR2 YSYEKL. The CDR3 is made up of 17 amino acids. The V gene lost 0 bases and the J gene lost 11 bases, with 23 bases spanning the gap. The CDR3 sequence: CASSQDPEQVRSTTQHF. The CDR3 coding sequence is TGCGCCAGCAGCCAAGACCCTGAACAGGTACGGTCGACGACCCAGCATTTT.

The chain employs TRBV6-5 and TRBJ2-2, with 10 bases lining up with TRBD1. CDR3 length: 15 amino acids. Germline V gives CDR1 MNHEY, CDR2 SVGAGI. Trimming took 6 bases from V and 5 from J; bases not matched to a gene: 6. Written as DNA, the CDR3 is TGTGCCAGCAGACTGACAGGGGGCGCAACCGGGGAGCTGTTTTTT. This gives the protein CASRLTGGATGELFF.